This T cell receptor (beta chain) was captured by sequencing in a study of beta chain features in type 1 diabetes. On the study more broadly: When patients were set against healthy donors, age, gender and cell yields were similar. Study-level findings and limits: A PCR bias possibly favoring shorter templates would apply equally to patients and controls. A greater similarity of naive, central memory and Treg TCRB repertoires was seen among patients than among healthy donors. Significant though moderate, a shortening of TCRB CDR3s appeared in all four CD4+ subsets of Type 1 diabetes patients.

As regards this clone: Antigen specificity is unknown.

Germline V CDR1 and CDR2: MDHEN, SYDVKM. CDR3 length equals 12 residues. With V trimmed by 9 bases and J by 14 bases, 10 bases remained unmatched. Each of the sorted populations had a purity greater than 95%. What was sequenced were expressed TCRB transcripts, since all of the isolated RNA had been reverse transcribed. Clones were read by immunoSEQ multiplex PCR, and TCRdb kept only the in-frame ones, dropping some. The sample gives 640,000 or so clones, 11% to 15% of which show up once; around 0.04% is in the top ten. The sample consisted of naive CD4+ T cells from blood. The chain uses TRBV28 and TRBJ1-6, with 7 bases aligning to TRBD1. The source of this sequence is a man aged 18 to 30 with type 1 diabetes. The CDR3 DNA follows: TGTGCCAGTCAAACCCCAGGGGGTACCCTCCACTTT. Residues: CASQTPGGTLHF.